The rows below give T cell receptor beta chains drawn from one sample of a study of blood T cell repertoires in COVID-19. Some clones are missing from TCRdb's copy, which holds only in-frame ones; the method was immunoSEQ multiplex PCR. The data hold some 15,000 clones, with 90% observed a single time. The sample was peripheral blood. The receptors were sampled from a human donor in a cohort sampled during active COVID-19. CDR3s include the opening cysteine and the closing phenylalanine or tryptophan. Each record gives: clone size, D gene, V gene, J gene, CDR3 DNA, CDR3 protein. D genes are given only for firm matches. Size values are once, few and many counts, or a class for expanded clones, and some rows have none.

NA	NA	TRBV2	TRBJ2-1	TGTGCCAGCAGGGAGCGGCTAGCTGTAGGGAATGAGCAGTTCTTC	CASRERLAVGNEQFF
NA	TRBD2	TRBV3-1/TRBV3-2	TRBJ2-3	TGTGCCAGCAGCCCCCGACTAGCGGGAGGAGCAGATACGCAGTATTTT	CASSPRLAGGADTQYF
NA	NA	TRBV7-2	TRBJ2-2	TGTGCCAGCAGCACTGGGACATCAGGGGCCGGGGAGCTGTTTTTT	CASSTGTSGAGELFF
NA	TRBD2	TRBV10-3	TRBJ2-1	TGTGCCATCAGGGGCAGCGGGGGGAACAGCTCCTACAATGAGCAGTTCTTC	CAIRGSGGNSSYNEQFF
once	TRBD1	TRBV7-9	TRBJ1-4	TGTGCCAGCATCCCTTTGGACAGGAATAATGAAAAACTGTTTTTT	CASIPLDRNNEKLFF
NA	NA	TRBV28	TRBJ1-6	TGTGCCATCCAGCTCGAACGGACAGTTAATTCACCCCTCCACTTT	CAIQLERTVNSPLHF
NA	NA	TRBV7-2	TRBJ2-7	TGTGCCAGCACCCATTCATCTGGCGGGACCTACGAGCAGTACTTC	CASTHSSGGTYEQYF
NA	NA	TRBV24-1	TRBJ2-7	TGTGCCACCAGTCACCGGGGGTATGAACAGTACTTC	CATSHRGYEQYF
NA	NA	TRBV9	TRBJ1-3	TGTGCCAGCAGCCCCGATGGGAGCTCTGGAAACACCATATATTTT	CASSPDGSSGNTIYF
NA	NA	TRBV6-5	TRBJ1-6	TGTGCCAGCAGTTACTCGCGGGTTTTGAATAATTCACCCCTCCACTTT	CASSYSRVLNNSPLHF
NA	NA	TRBV6-1	TRBJ1-5	TGTGCCAGCAGTTTGGGACAATCCTCCAATCAGCCCCAGCATTTT	CASSLGQSSNQPQHF
NA	NA	TRBV12-3/TRBV12-4	TRBJ1-3	TGTGCCAGCAGAGGCAGGGCTGGAAACACCATATATTTT	CASRGRAGNTIYF
NA	TRBD1	TRBV28	TRBJ1-4	TGTGCCAGCAGCGAGACAGGGGGCTTTAATGAAAAACTGTTTTTT	CASSETGGFNEKLFF
NA	NA	TRBV7-9	TRBJ2-3	TGTGCCAGCAGCTTAGACGGGGGGCTGGCAGATACGCAGTATTTT	CASSLDGGLADTQYF
NA	NA	TRBV6-1	TRBJ2-7	TGTGCCAGCAGTGAAGCGAGGATAAAGGACAGACCACAGTACTTC	CASSEARIKDRPQYF
once	NA	TRBV5-1	TRBJ2-5	TGCGCCAGCAGCGCATCACTACCCATTCAAGAGACCCAGTACTTC	CASSASLPIQETQYF